These 25 T cell receptor beta chains were all obtained from the same sample, sequenced in a study of T-cell memory formation after mild COVID-19. TCRdb analysed the 5' RACE reads with MiXCR anew, one entry per CDR3 protein. The sample yields over 300,000 distinct CDR3 sequences, 20% to 25% seen once. The sample taken for sequencing was PBMCs or a T cell subset sorted from them (not recorded which). Every receptor here comes from a man younger than 30 who had mild COVID-19 (a few samples of this study predate the infection). Cell type and time point are not known.

This chain uses TRBV7-2 with TRBJ1-1; TRBD1 matches 8 bases. Germline CDR1 SGHTA, CDR2 FQGNSA. The junction had 2 bases not matched to a gene; V was cut back by 4 bases and J by 1 base. The CDR3 is 14 residues long. The CDR3 DNA is TGTGCCAGCAGCTGGACAGGGAAGAACACTGAAGCTTTCTTT. Translating it yields CASSWTGKNTEAFF. The whole variable domain, filled in from reference TRBV7-2 and TRBJ1-1, reads GAGVSQSPSNKVTEKGKDVELRCDPISGHTALYWYRQSLGQGLEFLIYFQGNSAPDKSGLPSDRFSAERTGGSVSTLTIQRTQQEDSAVYLCASSWTGKNTEAFFGQGTRLTVV.

This clonotype was counted only a few times. The chain has TRBV9 and TRBJ1-5, with TRBD1 matching 12 bases. V shed 3 bases and J 9 bases; nucleotides not matched to a gene: 4. This CDR3 is built from 14 residues. Germline CDR1 SGDLS, CDR2 YYNGEE. CDR3 DNA sequence: TGTGCCAGCAGCGCAGGGGACAGGGGGCGGCCCCAGCATTTT. It specifies CASSAGDRGRPQHF.

The table lists this clonotype with a few counts. The gene calls are TRBV18 and TRBJ2-7; D gene uncertain. V lost 2 bases and J lost 0, with 8 bases in between. CDR1 is KGHSH, CDR2 LQKENI, per germline. The CDR3 covers 14 residues. The CDR3 DNA reads TGTGCCAGCTCACCAGTCGGCAGCTCCTACGAGCAGTACTTC. It is translated as CASSPVGSSYEQYF.

This clonotype came up a few times. The J gene is TRBJ2-3, the V gene TRBV25-1; the D gene could be TRBD1 or TRBD2 (7 bases each). The ends were cut back, 3 bases at V and 1 base at J, with 23 bases in the middle. The V gene's germline CDR1 is MGHDK and CDR2 SYGVNS. This CDR3 region has 19 residues. The CDR3 sequence: CASSESDPGGGARTDTQYF. CDR3 in DNA: TGTGCCAGCAGTGAGTCAGACCCAGGGGGGGGAGCCCGCACAGATACGCAGTATTTT.

This clonotype was counted between two and nine times. This chain connects TRBV3-1 to TRBJ2-3, with D possibly TRBD2 on 6 matching bases. The CDR3 has 16 amino acids. V lost 0 bases to trimming and J lost 4 bases, with 14 bases between them. Per the germline V gene, CDR1 is LGHDT and CDR2 is YNNKEL (reference sequence). CDR3 region: CASSQEVLRGADTQYF. CDR3 in DNA: TGTGCCAGCAGCCAAGAGGTCCTGCGCGGGGCAGATACGCAGTATTTT.

A few counts support this clonotype. The chain employs TRBV24-1 and TRBJ2-3; 8 positions match TRBD1. J lost 11 bases, V lost 5 bases, and 5 bases had no gene match. The CDR3 sequence is 12 residues long. Germline assignment: CDR1 KGHDR and CDR2 SFDVKD. The CDR3 region is CATSVLTGEQYF. Written as DNA, the CDR3 is TGTGCCACCAGTGTACTGACAGGGGAGCAGTATTTT.

J is TRBJ2-4 and V is TRBV27; 7 bases match TRBD1. The germline V gene has CDR1 MNHEY and CDR2 SMNVEV (reference sequence). Trimming took 4 bases from V and 2 from J; bases not matched to a gene: 2. CDR3 length: 14 residues. The CDR3 coding sequence is TGTGCCAGCAGTTACAGGGGACCCAAAAACATTCAGTACTTC. This gives the protein CASSYRGPKNIQYF.

This clonotype has a handful of counts. The chain links TRBV30 to TRBJ2-7; D remains unclear. The V gene's germline CDR1 is GTSNPN and CDR2 SVGIG (reference sequence). This CDR3 has 11 amino acids. Trimming stripped 3 bases from V and 1 base from J, with 4 bases between. CDR3 coding DNA: TGTGCCTGGAGCTTTTCCTACGAGCAGTACTTC. This translates into CAWSFSYEQYF.

The chain recombines TRBV4-1 with TRBJ1-1; weak D call: TRBD1 (6 bases). The germline gives CDR1 MGHRA, CDR2 YSYEKL. The CDR3 consists of 17 residues. Trimming took off 3 bases at V and 3 bases at J, with 20 bases between the two ends. The CDR3 protein is CASSHPPPPGEDTEAFF. DNA for the CDR3: TGCGCCAGCAGCCATCCCCCCCCGCCAGGGGAGGACACTGAAGCTTTCTTT.

This clonotype was picked up a small number of times. This chain links TRBV6-2 or TRBV6-3 with TRBJ1-6; D uncertain. The V gene lost 5 bases and the J gene lost 7 bases, with 15 bases spanning the gap. The CDR3 sequence is 15 residues long. Per germline, CDR1 MNHEY and CDR2 SVGEGT. The CDR3 coding sequence is TGTGCCAGCAGTCGATGGACGGGTCCAAATTCACCCCTCCACTTT. Amino acids: CASSRWTGPNSPLHF.

This clonotype was picked up many times. The chain couples TRBV12-3 or TRBV12-4 to TRBJ2-7; 8 bases agree with TRBD1. J was trimmed by 2 bases and V by 5 bases; bases with no gene match: 5. This CDR3 is built from 14 residues. CDR3 in amino acids: CASSKGQGAYEQYV. In DNA form, the CDR3 reads TGTGCCAGCAGTAAAGGACAGGGCGCCTACGAGCAGTACGTC.

This chain links TRBV5-1 with TRBJ1-2, with a weak D call TRBD1 (6 bases). Between the trimmed V and J ends, which lost 4 bases and 7 bases, there was a span of 17 bases. In germline, CDR1 is SGHRS, CDR2 YFSETQ. The CDR3 is made up of 14 amino acids. The CDR3 DNA is TGCGCCAGCAGCCTCCGGAGGGGGGCGGGTGGCTACACCTTC. This gives the protein CASSLRRGAGGYTF.

This clonotype was observed a handful of times. CDR3 DNA: TGCGCCAGCAGCCAAGTGGGACAGACATTTTACGAGCAGTACTTC. Its translation is CASSQVGQTFYEQYF. The J gene is TRBJ2-7, the V gene TRBV4-1, with 7 bases identical to TRBD1. With V trimmed by 1 base and J by 4 bases, 7 bases remained unmatched. CDR1 and CDR2 (germline): MGHRA, YSYEKL. The CDR3 consists of 15 residues.

J is TRBJ1-1 and V is TRBV27; D gene unclear. The CDR3 runs 13 residues. The V gene's germline CDR1 is MNHEY and CDR2 SMNVEV (reference sequence). V shed 4 bases and J shed 0 bases, with 6 bases lying between them. This chain's CDR3 is CASSSVVNTEAFF. In nucleotides, the CDR3 is TGTGCCAGCAGTTCGGTGGTGAACACTGAAGCTTTCTTT.

This clonotype was observed a few times. V is TRBV20-1 and J is TRBJ2-3; D ambiguous. V lost 0 bases and J 5 bases, leaving 12 bases between the germline ends. CDR3 length: 14 amino acids. From germline, CDR1 is DFQATT and CDR2 SNEGSKA (reference sequence). CDR3 protein: CSARDLITGDTQYF. As DNA, the CDR3 is TGCAGTGCTAGAGATTTAATCACGGGAGATACGCAGTATTTT.

The chain joins TRBV9 to TRBJ2-1; D is perhaps TRBD2 (5 bases). From germline, CDR1 is SGDLS and CDR2 YYNGEE. This CDR3 spans 16 amino acids. The V end lost 3 bases, the J end lost 2 bases, and 15 bases lay between the germline ends. CDR3 loop: CASSALRGPPYNEQFF. CDR3 bases: TGTGCCAGCAGCGCCCTTAGAGGGCCCCCCTACAATGAGCAGTTCTTC.

This clonotype showed up just a few times. V and J are TRBV12-3 or TRBV12-4 and TRBJ2-3, with 10 bases aligning to TRBD2. Trimming cost V 6 bases and J 4 bases; bases outside gene matches: 7. The CDR3 is 15 amino acids. The CDR3 here is CASRPSGGGPDTQYF. Here the CDR3 DNA reads TGTGCCAGCAGGCCTAGCGGGGGCGGTCCAGATACGCAGTATTTT.

The chain recombines TRBV18 with TRBJ1-1, with unresolved D. CDR1 KGHSH and CDR2 LQKENI come from the germline V gene. The length of the CDR3 is 13 residues. Between the trimmed V and J ends, which lost 3 bases and 3 bases, there was a span of 8 bases. DNA for the CDR3: TGTGCCAGCTCACCCGCGTGGGACACTGAAGCTTTCTTT. It is translated as CASSPAWDTEAFF.

The chain links TRBV7-6 to TRBJ2-2; possibly TRBD1 for D (6 bases). Germline values: CDR1 SGHVS, CDR2 FNYEAQ. The CDR3 totals 16 residues. The V end lost 1 base, the J end lost 1 base, and 10 bases lay between the germline ends. CDR3 sequence (DNA): TGTGCCAGCAGCTTAGGACAGGTCTTGAACACCGGGGAGCTGTTTTTT. It specifies CASSLGQVLNTGELFF.

The chain uses TRBV19 and TRBJ1-1; TRBD1 aligns across 7 bases. The ends lost 5 bases at V and 4 bases at J; junction bases unmatched: 7. Germline CDR1 LNHDA, CDR2 SQIVND (reference sequence). The CDR3 length is 14 residues. The CDR3 bases are TGTGCCAGTAGTCTGACAGGGTCGCGCACTGAAGCTTTCTTT. This encodes CASSLTGSRTEAFF. The entire variable domain, with the rest obtained from reference TRBV19 and TRBJ1-1, is as follows: DGGITQSPKYLFRKEGQNVTLSCEQNLNHDAMYWYRQDPGQGLRLIYYSQIVNDFQKGDIAEGYSVSREKKESFPLTVTSAQKNPTAFYLCASSLTGSRTEAFFGQGTRLTVV.

This rearrangement joins TRBV10-3 to TRBJ2-2; D is unresolved. With 6 bases removed from V and 7 bases from J, the gap between germline ends came to 6 bases. The CDR3 sequence is 11 residues long. The germline V gene encodes CDR1 ENHRY and CDR2 SYGVKD. CDR3 nucleotide sequence: TGTGCCATCAGCTCTTACGGGGAGCTGTTTTTT. It codes for CAISSYGELFF.

The chain links TRBV5-1 to TRBJ2-7, with 7 bases that match TRBD2. Germline V gives CDR1 SGHRS, CDR2 YFSETQ. The trim removed 4 bases at V and 6 bases at J, leaving 7 bases unmatched. This CDR3 comprises 13 residues. CDR3 sequence (DNA): TGCGCCAGCAGCGTGGGACTACACTCCGAGCAGTACTTC. It is translated as CASSVGLHSEQYF. The full variable domain, in which reference TRBV5-1 and TRBJ2-7 provide the parts outside the CDR3, is KAGVTQTPRYLIKTRGQQVTLSCSPISGHRSVSWYQQTPGQGLQFLFEYFSETQRNKGNFPGRFSGRQFSNSRSEMNVSTLELGDSALYLCASSVGLHSEQYFGPGTRLTVT.

This clonotype was observed at least ten times. This chain links TRBV6-1 with TRBJ2-3; TRBD1 is a possible D gene (5 bases). The CDR3 spans 16 residues. Trimming stripped 0 bases from V and 2 bases from J, with 12 bases between. Germline V gene data show CDR1 as MNHNS and CDR2 as SASEGT. The CDR3 protein is CASSEARATNTDTQYF. In nucleotides, the CDR3 is TGTGCCAGCAGTGAAGCCAGGGCTACGAACACAGATACGCAGTATTTT.

The rearrangement uses TRBV12-3 or TRBV12-4 and TRBJ1-2; D is ambiguous. The V gene lost 4 bases and the J gene lost 0 bases, with 9 bases spanning the gap. The CDR3 consists of 14 residues. This CDR3 reads CASSSVTPNYGYTF. CDR3 DNA sequence: TGTGCCAGCAGTTCAGTTACCCCTAACTATGGCTACACCTTC.

V is TRBV20-1 and J is TRBJ2-1, with no clear D. Germline lookup yields CDR1 DFQATT and CDR2 SNEGSKA (reference sequence). The CDR3 sequence is 11 residues long. V lost 6 bases and J lost 8, with 11 bases in between. Here the CDR3 DNA reads TGCAGTGCGCCCCCCATCGATGAGCAGTTCTTC. Its translation: CSAPPIDEQFF.